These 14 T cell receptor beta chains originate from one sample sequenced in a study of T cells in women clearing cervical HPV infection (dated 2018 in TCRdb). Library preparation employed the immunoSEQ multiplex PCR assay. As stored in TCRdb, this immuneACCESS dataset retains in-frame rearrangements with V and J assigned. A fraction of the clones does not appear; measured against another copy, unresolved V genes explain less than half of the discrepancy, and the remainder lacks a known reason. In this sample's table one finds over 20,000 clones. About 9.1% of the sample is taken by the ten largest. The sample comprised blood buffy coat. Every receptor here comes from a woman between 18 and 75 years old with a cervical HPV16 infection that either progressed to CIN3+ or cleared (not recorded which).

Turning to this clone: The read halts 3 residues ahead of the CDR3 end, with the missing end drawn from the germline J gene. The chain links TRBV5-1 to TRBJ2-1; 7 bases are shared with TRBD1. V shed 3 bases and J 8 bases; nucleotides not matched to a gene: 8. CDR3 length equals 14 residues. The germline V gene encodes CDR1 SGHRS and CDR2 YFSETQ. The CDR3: CASSYGQVGDEQFF. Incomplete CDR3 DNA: TGCGCCAGCAGCTACGGACAGGTAGGGGATGAG.

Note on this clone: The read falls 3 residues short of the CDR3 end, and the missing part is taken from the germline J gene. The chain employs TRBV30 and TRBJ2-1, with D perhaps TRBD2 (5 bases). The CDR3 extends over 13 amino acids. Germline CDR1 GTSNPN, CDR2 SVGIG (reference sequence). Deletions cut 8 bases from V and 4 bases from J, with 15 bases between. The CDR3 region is CALGSSTYNEQFF. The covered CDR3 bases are TGTGCCCTCGGCTCTAGCACGTACAATGAG. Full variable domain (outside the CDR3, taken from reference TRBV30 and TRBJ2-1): SQTIHQWPATLVQPVGSPLSLECTVEGTSNPNLYWYRQAAGRGLQLLFYSVGIGQISSEVPQNLSASRPQDRQFILSSKKLLLSDSGFYLCALGSSTYNEQFFGPGTRLTVL.

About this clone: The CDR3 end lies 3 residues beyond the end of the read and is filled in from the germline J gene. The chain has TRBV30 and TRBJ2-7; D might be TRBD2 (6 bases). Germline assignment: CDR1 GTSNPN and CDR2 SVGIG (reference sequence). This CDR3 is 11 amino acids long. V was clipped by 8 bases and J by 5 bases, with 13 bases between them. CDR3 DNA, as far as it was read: TGTGCCGGTCGGGGAGGCGACGAG. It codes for CAGRGGDE. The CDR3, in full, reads CAGRGGDEQYF.

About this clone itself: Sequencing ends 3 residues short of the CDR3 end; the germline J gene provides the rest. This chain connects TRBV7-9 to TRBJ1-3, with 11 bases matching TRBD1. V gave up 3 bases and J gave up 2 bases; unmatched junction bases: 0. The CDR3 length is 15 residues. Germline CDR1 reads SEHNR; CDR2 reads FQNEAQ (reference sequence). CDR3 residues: CASSLGQGAGNTIYF. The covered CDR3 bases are TGTGCCAGCAGCTTGGGACAGGGGGCTGGAAACACC.

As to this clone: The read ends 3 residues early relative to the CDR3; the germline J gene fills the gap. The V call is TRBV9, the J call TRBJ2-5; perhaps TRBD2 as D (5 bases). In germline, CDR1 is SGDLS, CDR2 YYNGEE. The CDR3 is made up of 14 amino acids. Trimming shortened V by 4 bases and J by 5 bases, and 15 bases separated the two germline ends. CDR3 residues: CASSPHRGGETQYF. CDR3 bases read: TGTGCCAGCAGCCCCCACCGAGGCGGGGAGACC.

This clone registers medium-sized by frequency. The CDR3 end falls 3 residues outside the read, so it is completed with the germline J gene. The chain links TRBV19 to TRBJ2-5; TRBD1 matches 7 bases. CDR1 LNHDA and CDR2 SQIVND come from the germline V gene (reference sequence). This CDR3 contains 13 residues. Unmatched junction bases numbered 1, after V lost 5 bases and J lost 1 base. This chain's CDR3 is CASSRQGQETQYF. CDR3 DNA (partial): TGTGCCAGTAGTCGACAGGGCCAAGAGACC.

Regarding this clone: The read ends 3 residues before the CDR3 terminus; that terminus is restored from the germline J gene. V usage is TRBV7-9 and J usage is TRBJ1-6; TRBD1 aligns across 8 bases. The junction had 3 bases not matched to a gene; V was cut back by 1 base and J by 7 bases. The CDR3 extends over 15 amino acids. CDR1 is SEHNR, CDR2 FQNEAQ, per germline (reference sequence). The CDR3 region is CASSLGDRINSPLHF. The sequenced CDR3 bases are TGTGCCAGCAGCTTAGGGGACAGGATAAATTCACCC.

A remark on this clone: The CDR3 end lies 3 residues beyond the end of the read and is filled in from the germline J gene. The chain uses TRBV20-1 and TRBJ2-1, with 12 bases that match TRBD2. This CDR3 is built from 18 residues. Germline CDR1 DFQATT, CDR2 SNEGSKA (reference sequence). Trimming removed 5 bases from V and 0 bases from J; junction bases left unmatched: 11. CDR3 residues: CSAGGLAGLQSSYNEQFF. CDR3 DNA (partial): TGCAGTGCTGGCGGACTAGCGGGACTCCAAAGCTCCTACAATGAG.

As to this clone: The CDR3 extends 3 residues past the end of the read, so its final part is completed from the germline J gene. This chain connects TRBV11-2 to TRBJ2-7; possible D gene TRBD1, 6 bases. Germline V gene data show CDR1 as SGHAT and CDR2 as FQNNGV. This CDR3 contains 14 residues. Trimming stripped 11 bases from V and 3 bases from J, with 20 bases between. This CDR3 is CAVPKPGQRYEQYF. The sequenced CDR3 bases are TGTGCCGTCCCAAAACCGGGACAACGCTACGAG.

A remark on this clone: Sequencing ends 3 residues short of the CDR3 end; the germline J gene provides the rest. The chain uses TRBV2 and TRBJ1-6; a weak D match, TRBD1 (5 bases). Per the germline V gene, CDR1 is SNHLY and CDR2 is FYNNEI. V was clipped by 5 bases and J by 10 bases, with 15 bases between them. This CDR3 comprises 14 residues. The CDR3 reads CASSFDSRQSPLHF. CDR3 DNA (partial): TGTGCCAGCAGTTTCGACAGCCGACAATCACCC.

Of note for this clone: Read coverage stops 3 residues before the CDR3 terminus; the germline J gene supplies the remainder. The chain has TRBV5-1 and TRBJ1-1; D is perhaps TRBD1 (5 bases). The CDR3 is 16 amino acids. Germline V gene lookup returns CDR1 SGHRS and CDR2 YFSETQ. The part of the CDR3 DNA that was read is TGCGCCAGCAGCTTGGCCTCGTGGGGCACGGTTGACCGA. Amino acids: CASSLASWGTVDR. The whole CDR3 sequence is CASSLASWGTVDRAFF.

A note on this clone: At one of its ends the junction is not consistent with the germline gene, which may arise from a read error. This CDR3 reads CAISAGQANNEKLFF. The DNA read from the CDR3 is TGTGCCATCAGTGCTGGACAGGCGAATAATGAAAAA. The chain couples TRBV2 to TRBJ1-4; 7 bases line up with TRBD1. The CDR3 end is not reached by the read, which stops 3 residues before it; the germline J gene fills it in. Germline V gene lookup returns CDR1 SNHLY and CDR2 FYNNEI. This CDR3 region has 15 residues.

The CDR3 region is CSARQGGSTEAFF. Partial CDR3 DNA: TGCAGCGCTAGACAGGGAGGGAGCACTGAA. This sequence joins TRBV29-1 and TRBJ1-1, with 7 positions matching TRBD1. The missing CDR3 end, 3 residues past where the read stops, is filled in from the germline J gene. Germline CDR1 and CDR2: SQVTM and ANQGSEA. Losses at the gene ends were 7 bases for V and 4 bases for J; bases not matched to a gene: 9. The CDR3 runs to 13 residues.

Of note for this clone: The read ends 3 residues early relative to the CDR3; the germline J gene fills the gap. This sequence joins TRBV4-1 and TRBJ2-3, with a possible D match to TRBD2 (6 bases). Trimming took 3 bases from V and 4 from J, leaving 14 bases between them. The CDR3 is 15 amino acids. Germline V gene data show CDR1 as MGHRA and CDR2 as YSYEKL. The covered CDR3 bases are TGCGCCAGCAGCCACAGCGGGTTGGCGGCAGATACG. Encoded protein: CASSHSGLAADT. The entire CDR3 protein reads CASSHSGLAADTQYF.